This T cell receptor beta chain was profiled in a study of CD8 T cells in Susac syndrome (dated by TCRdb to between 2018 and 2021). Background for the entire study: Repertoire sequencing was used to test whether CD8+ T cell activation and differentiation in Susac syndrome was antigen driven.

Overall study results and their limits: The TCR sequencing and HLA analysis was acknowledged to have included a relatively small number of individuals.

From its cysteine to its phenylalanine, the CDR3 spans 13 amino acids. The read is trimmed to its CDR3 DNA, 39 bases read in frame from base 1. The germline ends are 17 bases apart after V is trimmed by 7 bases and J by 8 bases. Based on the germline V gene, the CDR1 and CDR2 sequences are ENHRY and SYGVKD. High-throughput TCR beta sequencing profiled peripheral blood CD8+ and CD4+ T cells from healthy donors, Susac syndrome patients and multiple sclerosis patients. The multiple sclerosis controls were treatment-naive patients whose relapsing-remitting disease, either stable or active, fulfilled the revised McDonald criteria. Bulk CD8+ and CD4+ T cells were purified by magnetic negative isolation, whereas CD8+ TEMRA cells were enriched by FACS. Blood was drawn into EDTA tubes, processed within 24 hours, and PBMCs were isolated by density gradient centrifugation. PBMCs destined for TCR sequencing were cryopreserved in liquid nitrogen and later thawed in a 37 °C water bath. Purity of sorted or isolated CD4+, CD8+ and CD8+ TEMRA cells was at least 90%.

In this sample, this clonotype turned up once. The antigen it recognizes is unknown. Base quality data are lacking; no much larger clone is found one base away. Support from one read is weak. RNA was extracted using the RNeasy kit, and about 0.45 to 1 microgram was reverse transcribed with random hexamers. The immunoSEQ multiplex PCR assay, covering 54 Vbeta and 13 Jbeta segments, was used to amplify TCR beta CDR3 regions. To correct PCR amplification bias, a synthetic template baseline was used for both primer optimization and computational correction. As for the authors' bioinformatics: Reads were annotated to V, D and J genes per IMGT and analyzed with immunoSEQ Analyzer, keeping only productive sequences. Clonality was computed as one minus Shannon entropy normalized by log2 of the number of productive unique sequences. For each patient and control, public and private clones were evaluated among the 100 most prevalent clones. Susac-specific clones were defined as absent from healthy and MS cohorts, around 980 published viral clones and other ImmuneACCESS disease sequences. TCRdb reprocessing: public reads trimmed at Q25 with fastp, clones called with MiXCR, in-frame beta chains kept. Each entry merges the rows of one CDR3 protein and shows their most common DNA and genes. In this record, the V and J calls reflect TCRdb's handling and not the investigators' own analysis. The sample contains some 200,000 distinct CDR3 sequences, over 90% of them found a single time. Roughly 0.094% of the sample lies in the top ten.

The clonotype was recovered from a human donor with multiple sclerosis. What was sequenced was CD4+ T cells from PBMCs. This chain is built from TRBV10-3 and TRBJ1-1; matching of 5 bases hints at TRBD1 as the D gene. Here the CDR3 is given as CAINGGGGGEAFF. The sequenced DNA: TGTGCCATCAACGGGGGAGGAGGCGGCGAAGCTTTCTTT.